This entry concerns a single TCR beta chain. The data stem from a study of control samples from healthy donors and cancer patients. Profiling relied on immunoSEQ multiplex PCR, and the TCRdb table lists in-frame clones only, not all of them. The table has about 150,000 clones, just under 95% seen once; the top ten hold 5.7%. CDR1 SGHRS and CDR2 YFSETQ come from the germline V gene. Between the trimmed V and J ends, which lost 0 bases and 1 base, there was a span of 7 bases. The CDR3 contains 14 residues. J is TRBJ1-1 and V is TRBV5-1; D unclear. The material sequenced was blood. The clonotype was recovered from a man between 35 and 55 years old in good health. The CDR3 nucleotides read TGCGCCAGCAGCTTGGGTCACACGAACACTGAAGCTTTCTTT. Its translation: CASSLGHTNTEAFF. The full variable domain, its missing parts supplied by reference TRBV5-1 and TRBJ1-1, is KAGVTQTPRYLIKTRGQQVTLSCSPISGHRSVSWYQQTPGQGLQFLFEYFSETQRNKGNFPGRFSGRQFSNSRSEMNVSTLELGDSALYLCASSLGHTNTEAFFGQGTRLTVV.